This T cell receptor (beta chain) was sequenced in a study of human versus mouse CDR3 diversity and MHC coevolution. Overall study: Reported immunoSEQ sensitivity was one in 200,000 T cells, with reduced amplification bias. Findings of the study overall: Among all groups, most of the three human donors showed least clonal inequality.

Details on this clone: The antigen is undetermined.

The repertoire was sequenced with immunoSEQ multiplex PCR; TCRdb's copy has only in-frame clones and lacks some. The sample holds tens of thousands of clones, 92% seen once. Trimming removed 5 bases from V and 5 bases from J; junction bases left unmatched: 4. Per germline, CDR1 GTSNPN and CDR2 SVGIG (reference sequence). The CDR3 has 14 amino acids. This chain uses TRBV30 with TRBJ2-1, with 12 bases aligning to TRBD2. The receptor was derived from a person between 25 and 69 years old in good health. The sequencing sample was made of naive CD4+ T cells from blood. Subset reported: CD45RO-negative CD62L-positive naive CD4 T cells. In nucleotides, the CDR3 is TGTGCCTGGTTACTAGCGGGGGGTCACAATGAGCAGTTCTTC. This sequence encodes CAWLLAGGHNEQFF.